This T cell receptor (beta chain) is drawn from a study of T cell responses to AZD1222 COVID-19 vaccine. About the research overall: Second doses were pooled across both intervals (about 4 or about 12 weeks).

Sequenced by immunoSEQ multiplex PCR; TCRdb stores in-frame clones only, minus some. The sample includes about 140,000 clones, 85% to 95% of them seen just once. This clone was seen just once. What it binds is not known. The CDR3 contains 12 residues. Per germline, CDR1 SEHNR and CDR2 FQNEAQ (reference sequence). Trimming removed 3 bases at V and 3 bases at J, with 6 bases between. Study results and limitations: Clonal diversity may have been underestimated in mostly white British donors. Reportedly, nearly half of unique spike TCRs recognized epitopes outside B.1.351/B.1.1.7 mutations.

The sequencing used peripheral blood, collected on day 0 of AZD1222 vaccination. The genes are TRBV7-9 and TRBJ2-7; possibly TRBD2 for D (5 bases). This TCR was recovered from an adult in good health. CDR3 amino acids: CASSFAGYEQYF. The DNA for the CDR3 is TGTGCCAGCAGCTTCGCGGGCTACGAGCAGTACTTC.